The clone carrying this T cell receptor (beta chain) was observed a handful of times. Its cognate antigen is unknown. Trimming stripped 8 bases from V and 4 bases from J, with 14 bases between. Germline CDR1 is LNHDA and CDR2 is SQIVND (reference sequence). This CDR3 has 13 amino acids. TCRdb itself ran the reads through MiXCR, one entry per CDR3 protein. In the table there are hundreds of thousands of distinct CDR3 sequences, about 31% of which are singletons. The data derive from a study of T cell repertoires in cytomegalovirus infection. The chain couples TRBV19 to TRBJ1-2; D may be TRBD1 (6 bases). This TCR was sampled from a human donor in good health (CMV status not recorded). Some clones in this sample may be carry-over from other donors' samples. The material sequenced was cultured CD8+ T cells from PBMCs, taken from culture after CMV antigen stimulation. The CDR3, as DNA: TGTGCCAGTGATCCAGGGGCGGGCTATGGCTACACCTTC. Its translation is CASDPGAGYGYTF.